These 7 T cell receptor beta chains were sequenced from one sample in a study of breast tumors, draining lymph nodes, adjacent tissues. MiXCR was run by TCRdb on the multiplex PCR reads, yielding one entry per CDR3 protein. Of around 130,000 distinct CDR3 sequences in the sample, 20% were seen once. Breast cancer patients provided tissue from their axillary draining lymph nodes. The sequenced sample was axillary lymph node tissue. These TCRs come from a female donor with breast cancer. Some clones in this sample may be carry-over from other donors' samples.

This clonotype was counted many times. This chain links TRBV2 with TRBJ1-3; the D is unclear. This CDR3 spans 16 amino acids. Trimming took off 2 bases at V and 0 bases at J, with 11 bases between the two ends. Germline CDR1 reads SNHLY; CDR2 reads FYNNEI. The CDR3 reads CASSEIVLPSGNTIYF. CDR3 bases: TGTGCCAGCAGTGAAATCGTACTCCCCTCTGGAAACACCATATATTTT.

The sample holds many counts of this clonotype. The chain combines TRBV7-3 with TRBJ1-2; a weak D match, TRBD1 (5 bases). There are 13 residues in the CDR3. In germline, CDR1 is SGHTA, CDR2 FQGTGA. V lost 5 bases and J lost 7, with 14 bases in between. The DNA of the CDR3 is TGTGCCAGCAGCCCCGACAGTTATAGTGGCTACACCTTC. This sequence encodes CASSPDSYSGYTF.

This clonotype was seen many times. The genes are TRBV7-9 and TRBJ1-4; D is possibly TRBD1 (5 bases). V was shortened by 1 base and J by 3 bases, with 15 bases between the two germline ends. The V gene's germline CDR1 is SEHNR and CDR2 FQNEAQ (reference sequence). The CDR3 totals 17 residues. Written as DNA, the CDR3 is TGTGCCAGCAGCTTAGAACGATTCCGGGACCCTAATGAAAAACTGTTTTTT. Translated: CASSLERFRDPNEKLFF.

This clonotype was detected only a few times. CDR3 sequence: CASSLGLRSPLHF. The CDR3 nucleotides read TGTGCCAGCAGTTTGGGGCTCCGTTCACCCCTCCACTTT. The rearrangement links TRBV27 to TRBJ1-6; a possible D gene is TRBD1 (5 bases). The CDR3 has 13 amino acids. Germline V gene data show CDR1 as MNHEY and CDR2 as SMNVEV (reference sequence). Trimming took off 3 bases at V and 9 bases at J, with 9 bases between the two ends.

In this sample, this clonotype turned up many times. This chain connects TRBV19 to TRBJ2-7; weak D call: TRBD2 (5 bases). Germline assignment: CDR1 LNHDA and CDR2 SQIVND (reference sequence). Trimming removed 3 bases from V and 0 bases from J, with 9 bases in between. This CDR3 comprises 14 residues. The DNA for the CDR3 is TGTGCCAGTAGTATCCACGGACTCTCCTACGAGCAGTACTTC. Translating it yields CASSIHGLSYEQYF. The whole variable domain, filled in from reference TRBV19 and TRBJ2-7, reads DGGITQSPKYLFRKEGQNVTLSCEQNLNHDAMYWYRQDPGQGLRLIYYSQIVNDFQKGDIAEGYSVSREKKESFPLTVTSAQKNPTAFYLCASSIHGLSYEQYFGPGTRLTVT.

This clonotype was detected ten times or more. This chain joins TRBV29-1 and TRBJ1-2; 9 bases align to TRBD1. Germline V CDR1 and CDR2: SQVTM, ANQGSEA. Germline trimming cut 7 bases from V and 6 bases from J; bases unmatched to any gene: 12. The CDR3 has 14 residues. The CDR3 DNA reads TGCAGCGCCTGGACAGGGGACACAGAGGATGGCTACACCTTC. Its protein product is CSAWTGDTEDGYTF.

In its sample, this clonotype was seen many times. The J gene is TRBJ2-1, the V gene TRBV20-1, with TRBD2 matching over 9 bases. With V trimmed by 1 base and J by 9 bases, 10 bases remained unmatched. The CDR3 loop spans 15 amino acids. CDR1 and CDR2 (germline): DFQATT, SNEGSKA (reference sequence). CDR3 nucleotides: TGCAGTGCTAGAGGAGGTCTAGCGGGGTACGTTGAGCAGTTCTTC. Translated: CSARGGLAGYVEQFF.